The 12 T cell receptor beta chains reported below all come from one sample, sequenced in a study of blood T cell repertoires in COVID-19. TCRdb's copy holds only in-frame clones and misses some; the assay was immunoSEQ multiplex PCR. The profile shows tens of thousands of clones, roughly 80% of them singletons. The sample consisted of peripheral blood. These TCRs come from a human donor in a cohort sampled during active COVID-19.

Here the CDR3 reads CASSRTRFAMNTEAFF. Here the CDR3 DNA reads TGTGCCAGCAGTCGAACGCGGTTCGCTATGAACACTGAAGCTTTCTTT. The V gene is TRBV7-8, the J gene TRBJ1-1; D is ambiguous. The germline V gene encodes CDR1 SGHVS and CDR2 FQNEAQ. V was clipped by 6 bases and J by 0 bases, with 17 bases between them. This CDR3 has 16 amino acids. Full variable domain (remainder filled in from reference TRBV7-8 and TRBJ1-1): GAGVSQSPRYKVAKRGQDVALRCDPISGHVSLFWYQQALGQGPEFLTYFQNEAQLDKSGLPSDRFFAERPEGSVSTLKIQRTQQEDSAVYLCASSRTRFAMNTEAFFGQGTRLTVV.

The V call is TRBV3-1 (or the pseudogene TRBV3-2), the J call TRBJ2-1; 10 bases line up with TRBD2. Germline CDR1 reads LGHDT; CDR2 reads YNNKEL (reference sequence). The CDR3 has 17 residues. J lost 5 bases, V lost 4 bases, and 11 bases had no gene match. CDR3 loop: CASSLRLGLAVNNEQFF. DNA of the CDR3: TGTGCCAGCAGCCTTAGACTAGGACTAGCGGTTAACAATGAGCAGTTCTTC.

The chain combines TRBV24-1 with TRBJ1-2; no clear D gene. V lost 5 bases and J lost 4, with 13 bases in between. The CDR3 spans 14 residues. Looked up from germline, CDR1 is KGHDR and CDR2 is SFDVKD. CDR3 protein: CATSGMEGGYGYTF. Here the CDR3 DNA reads TGTGCCACCAGTGGGATGGAAGGCGGCTATGGCTACACCTTC.

CDR3 residues: CSASIGLGDTQYF. CDR3 DNA: TGCAGTGCTAGTATTGGGTTGGGCGATACGCAGTATTTT. The chain is built from TRBV20-1 and TRBJ2-3, with D hard to call. This CDR3 contains 13 residues. The V end lost 3 bases, the J end lost 6 bases, and 13 bases lay between the germline ends. Germline assignment: CDR1 DFQATT and CDR2 SNEGSKA (reference sequence).

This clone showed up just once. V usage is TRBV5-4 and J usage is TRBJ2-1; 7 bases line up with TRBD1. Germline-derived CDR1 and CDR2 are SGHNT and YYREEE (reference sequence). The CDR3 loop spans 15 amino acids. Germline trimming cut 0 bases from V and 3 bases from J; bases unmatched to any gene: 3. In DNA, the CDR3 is TGTGCCAGCAGCTTGGGAGGGGGCGGCTACAATGAGCAGTTCTTC. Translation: CASSLGGGGYNEQFF.

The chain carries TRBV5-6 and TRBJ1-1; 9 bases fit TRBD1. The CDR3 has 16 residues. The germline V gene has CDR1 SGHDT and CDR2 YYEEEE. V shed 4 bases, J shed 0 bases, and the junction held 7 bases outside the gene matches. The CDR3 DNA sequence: TGTGCCAGCAGCACAGGGACAGGGCGGATGAACACTGAAGCTTTCTTT. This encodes CASSTGTGRMNTEAFF.

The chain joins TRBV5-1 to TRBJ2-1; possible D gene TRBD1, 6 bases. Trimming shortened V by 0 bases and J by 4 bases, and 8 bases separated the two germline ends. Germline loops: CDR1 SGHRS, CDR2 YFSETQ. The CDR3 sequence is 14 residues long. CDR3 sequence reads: CASSLAGQYNEQFF. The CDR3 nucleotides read TGCGCCAGCAGCTTGGCAGGACAGTACAATGAGCAGTTCTTC.

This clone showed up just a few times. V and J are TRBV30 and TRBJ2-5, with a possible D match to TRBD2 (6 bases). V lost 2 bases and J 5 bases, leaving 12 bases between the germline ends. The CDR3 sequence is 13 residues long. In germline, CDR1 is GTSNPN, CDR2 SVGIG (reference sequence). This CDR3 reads CAWSTQRAETQYF. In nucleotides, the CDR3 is TGTGCCTGGAGTACCCAGCGGGCGGAGACCCAGTACTTC.

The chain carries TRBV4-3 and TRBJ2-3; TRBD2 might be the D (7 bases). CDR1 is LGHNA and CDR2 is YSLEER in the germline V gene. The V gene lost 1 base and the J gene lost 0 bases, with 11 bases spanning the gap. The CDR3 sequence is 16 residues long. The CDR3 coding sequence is TGCGCCAGCAGCCAAGTACGGGGGGCCAGCACAGATACGCAGTATTTT. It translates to CASSQVRGASTDTQYF.

The CDR3 DNA reads TGTGCCAGCACCCTTCATAGGGAGGGGACAGGCGAGCAGTACTTC. The encoded protein is CASTLHREGTGEQYF. The rearrangement uses TRBV6-5 and TRBJ2-7; possibly TRBD1 for D (8 bases). The length of the CDR3 is 15 residues. V gave up 7 bases and J gave up 6 bases, with 22 bases separating them. Germline V lookup: CDR1 MNHEY, CDR2 SVGAGI.

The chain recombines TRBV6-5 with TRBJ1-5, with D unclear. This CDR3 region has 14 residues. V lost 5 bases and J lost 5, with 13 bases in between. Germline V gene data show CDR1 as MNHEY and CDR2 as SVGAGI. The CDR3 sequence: CASSTSGGYQPQHF. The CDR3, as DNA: TGTGCCAGCAGTACGAGCGGAGGGTATCAGCCCCAGCATTTT.

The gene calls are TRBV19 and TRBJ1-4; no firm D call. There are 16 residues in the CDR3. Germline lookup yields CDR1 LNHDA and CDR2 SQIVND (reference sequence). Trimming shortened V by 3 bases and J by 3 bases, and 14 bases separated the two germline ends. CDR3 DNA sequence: TGTGCCAGTAGTATCTTTTTGGAGGGAGCTAATGAAAAACTGTTTTTT. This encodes CASSIFLEGANEKLFF. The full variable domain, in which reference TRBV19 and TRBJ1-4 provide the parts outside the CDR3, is DGGITQSPKYLFRKEGQNVTLSCEQNLNHDAMYWYRQDPGQGLRLIYYSQIVNDFQKGDIAEGYSVSREKKESFPLTVTSAQKNPTAFYLCASSIFLEGANEKLFFGSGTQLSVL.